This T cell receptor (beta chain) was found in a study of blood T cells in healthy people across ages. This CDR3 region has 15 residues. Per germline, CDR1 SGHTA and CDR2 FQGNSA. Through a sample-barcoded 5' primer and a J-beta primer mix, a second PCR was run for roughly 6 to 11 cycles. Every cDNA was tagged by a template-switch adaptor with 12 random nucleotides. Each single sample gave us at least 2.5 million CDR3-containing paired-end reads. TCRdb reprocessed the 5' RACE reads via MiXCR and lists one record per CDR3 protein. The table has 1.2 million to 1.5 million distinct CDR3 sequences, roughly 45% seen once.

Sequencing input: blood. This receptor was obtained from a young woman in good health. This chain links TRBV7-2 with TRBJ2-5; possible D gene TRBD2, 5 bases. The assigned J gene may be wrong: the sequence end matches TRBJ2-7 better. CDR3 sequence reads: CASSLESGTPDEQYF. The CDR3 region has the DNA TGTGCCAGCAGCTTAGAATCGGGAACCCCGGACGAGCAGTACTTC.